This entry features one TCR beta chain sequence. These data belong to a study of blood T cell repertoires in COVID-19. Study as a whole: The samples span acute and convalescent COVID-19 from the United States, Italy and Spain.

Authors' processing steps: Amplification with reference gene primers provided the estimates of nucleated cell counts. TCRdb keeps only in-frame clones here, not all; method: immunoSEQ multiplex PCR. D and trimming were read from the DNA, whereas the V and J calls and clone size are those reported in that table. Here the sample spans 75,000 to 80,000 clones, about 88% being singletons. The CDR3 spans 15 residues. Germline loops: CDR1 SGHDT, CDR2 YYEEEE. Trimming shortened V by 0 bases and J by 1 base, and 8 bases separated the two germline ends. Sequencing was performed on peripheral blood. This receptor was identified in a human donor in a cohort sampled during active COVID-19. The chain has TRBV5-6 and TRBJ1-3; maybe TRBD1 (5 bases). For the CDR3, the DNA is TGTGCCAGCAGCTTGGGAGCAGGGTCTGGAAACACCATATATTTT. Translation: CASSLGAGSGNTIYF.